This is a list of T cell receptor beta chains from one sample in a study of control samples from healthy donors and cancer patients. Some clones are missing from TCRdb's copy, which holds only in-frame ones; the method was immunoSEQ multiplex PCR. Among about 89,000 clones listed, about 89% were seen once. The sample comprised blood. The receptors were sampled from a man aged 25-45 years in good health. The CDR3 runs from the conserved cysteine through the conserved F or W. The order of the fields is D gene, V gene, J gene, clone size, CDR3 protein, CDR3 DNA. A D gene is named only where the DNA matches it firmly. Clone size, where shown, is once, few, many, or a class for clones that have expanded.

d_call: -
v_call: TRBV11-1
j_call: TRBJ1-2
clone_size: -
cdr3_aa: CASSPDGSYGYTF
cdr3_nt: TGTGCCAGCAGCCCCGACGGATCTTATGGCTACACCTTC

d_call: -
v_call: TRBV20-1
j_call: TRBJ1-2
clone_size: -
cdr3_aa: CSASQGRGQGTF
cdr3_nt: TGCAGTGCTAGTCAGGGGCGCGGGCAGGGCACCTTC

d_call: TRBD1
v_call: TRBV19
j_call: TRBJ2-2
clone_size: -
cdr3_aa: CASSTTGASSGELFF
cdr3_nt: TGTGCCAGTAGTACAACAGGGGCGTCCTCCGGGGAGCTGTTTTTT

d_call: TRBD1
v_call: TRBV19
j_call: TRBJ2-2
clone_size: once
cdr3_aa: CASTADSSGTGYPGELFF
cdr3_nt: TGTGCCAGTACCGCCGACTCCTCCGGGACAGGGTATCCCGGGGAGCTGTTTTTT

d_call: -
v_call: TRBV24-1
j_call: TRBJ2-7
clone_size: -
cdr3_aa: CATSDSGTFYEQYF
cdr3_nt: TGTGCCACCAGTGATTCGGGGACCTTCTACGAGCAGTACTTC

d_call: TRBD2
v_call: TRBV5-4
j_call: TRBJ2-1
clone_size: -
cdr3_aa: CASSLEGGEGEQFF
cdr3_nt: TGTGCCAGCAGCTTGGAGGGAGGGGAGGGTGAGCAGTTCTTC

d_call: TRBD2
v_call: TRBV27
j_call: TRBJ2-2
clone_size: few
cdr3_aa: CASSLLGLAGASAGELFF
cdr3_nt: TGTGCCAGCAGTTTACTTGGTCTAGCGGGGGCCTCGGCCGGGGAGCTGTTTTTT

d_call: -
v_call: TRBV9
j_call: TRBJ2-1
clone_size: -
cdr3_aa: CASSVGTDYNEQFF
cdr3_nt: TGTGCCAGCAGCGTAGGAACAGATTACAATGAGCAGTTCTTC

d_call: TRBD1
v_call: TRBV12-5
j_call: TRBJ2-5
clone_size: once
cdr3_aa: CASGLVGTGLAQETQYF
cdr3_nt: TGTGCTAGTGGTTTGGTAGGGACAGGGCTTGCCCAAGAGACCCAGTACTTC

d_call: TRBD1
v_call: TRBV19
j_call: TRBJ2-5
clone_size: -
cdr3_aa: CASSIGQGQETQYF
cdr3_nt: TGTGCCAGTAGTATTGGACAGGGCCAAGAGACCCAGTACTTC

d_call: TRBD1
v_call: TRBV30
j_call: TRBJ2-7
clone_size: -
cdr3_aa: CAWSVQGGEQYF
cdr3_nt: TGTGCCTGGAGTGTACAGGGGGGCGAGCAGTACTTC

d_call: -
v_call: TRBV7-9
j_call: TRBJ1-1
clone_size: -
cdr3_aa: CASSPRDMPEAFF
cdr3_nt: TGTGCCAGCAGCCCGCGGGATATGCCTGAAGCTTTCTTT

d_call: -
v_call: TRBV7-7
j_call: TRBJ2-2
clone_size: -
cdr3_aa: CASGGAGTGELFF
cdr3_nt: TGTGCCAGCGGGGGGGCCGGCACCGGGGAGCTGTTTTTT

d_call: -
v_call: TRBV6-5
j_call: TRBJ2-2
clone_size: -
cdr3_aa: CASSLGARGTGELFF
cdr3_nt: TGTGCCAGCTCATTGGGGGCGCGCGGCACCGGGGAGCTGTTTTTT

d_call: -
v_call: TRBV5-1
j_call: TRBJ1-4
clone_size: few
cdr3_aa: CASSLDSIGGKLFF
cdr3_nt: TGCGCCAGCAGCTTGGACTCTATCGGGGGAAAACTGTTTTTT

d_call: TRBD1
v_call: TRBV19
j_call: TRBJ1-2
clone_size: once
cdr3_aa: CASRPRDRSTGANYGYTF
cdr3_nt: TGTGCCAGTAGGCCCCGGGACAGGTCAACCGGTGCTAACTATGGCTACACCTTC

d_call: -
v_call: TRBV2
j_call: TRBJ1-5
clone_size: -
cdr3_aa: CASSGDSSNQPQHF
cdr3_nt: TGTGCCAGCAGTGGTGACAGTAGCAATCAGCCCCAGCATTTT

d_call: -
v_call: TRBV7-2
j_call: TRBJ1-5
clone_size: -
cdr3_aa: CASSFRGLQPQHF
cdr3_nt: TGTGCCAGCAGCTTCCGGGGGCTTCAGCCCCAGCATTTT

d_call: -
v_call: TRBV4-2
j_call: TRBJ1-2
clone_size: -
cdr3_aa: CASSQDINGYTF
cdr3_nt: TGTGCCAGCAGCCAAGATATCAATGGCTACACCTTC

d_call: TRBD1
v_call: TRBV13
j_call: TRBJ2-7
clone_size: -
cdr3_aa: CASSLGEGTAYEQYF
cdr3_nt: TGTGCCAGCAGCTTAGGCGAAGGGACAGCCTACGAGCAGTACTTC

d_call: -
v_call: TRBV6-1
j_call: TRBJ2-2
clone_size: -
cdr3_aa: CASSEWGFLVTGELFF
cdr3_nt: TGTGCCAGCAGTGAATGGGGGTTCCTGGTCACCGGGGAGCTGTTTTTT

d_call: -
v_call: TRBV29-1
j_call: TRBJ1-1
clone_size: -
cdr3_aa: CSVVEAYAEAFF
cdr3_nt: TGCAGCGTTGTTGAGGCTTACGCTGAAGCTTTCTTT

d_call: -
v_call: TRBV27
j_call: TRBJ2-3
clone_size: -
cdr3_aa: CASTSGAQTDTQYF
cdr3_nt: TGTGCCAGCACATCAGGGGCGCAGACAGATACGCAGTATTTT

d_call: -
v_call: TRBV6-5
j_call: TRBJ2-5
clone_size: -
cdr3_aa: CASSYSTETQYF
cdr3_nt: TGTGCCAGCAGTTACTCTACAGAGACCCAGTACTTC

d_call: -
v_call: TRBV18
j_call: TRBJ1-2
clone_size: -
cdr3_aa: CASSPRADQNYGYTF
cdr3_nt: TGTGCCAGCTCACCCCGGGCCGACCAAAACTATGGCTACACCTTC

d_call: -
v_call: TRBV20-1
j_call: TRBJ1-6
clone_size: once
cdr3_aa: CSASPRGINNSPLHF
cdr3_nt: TGCAGTGCTAGTCCCCGGGGGATAAATAATTCACCCCTCCACTTT

d_call: -
v_call: TRBV6-5
j_call: TRBJ1-3
clone_size: -
cdr3_aa: CASISNTVSGNTIYF
cdr3_nt: TGTGCCAGCATCTCGAACACCGTCTCTGGAAACACCATATATTTT

d_call: -
v_call: TRBV7-6
j_call: TRBJ2-6
clone_size: -
cdr3_aa: CASSALPGSGSGANVLTF
cdr3_nt: TGTGCCAGCAGCGCCCTGCCGGGATCAGGCTCTGGGGCCAACGTCCTGACTTTC

d_call: TRBD1
v_call: TRBV6-1
j_call: TRBJ2-2
clone_size: -
cdr3_aa: CASSEWGTAGELFF
cdr3_nt: TGTGCCAGCAGTGAATGGGGGACAGCCGGGGAGCTGTTTTTT

d_call: -
v_call: TRBV4-1
j_call: TRBJ2-7
clone_size: -
cdr3_aa: CASSQDGSRVEQYF
cdr3_nt: TGCGCCAGCAGCCAAGATGGGAGCCGGGTCGAGCAGTACTTC

d_call: -
v_call: TRBV15
j_call: TRBJ2-7
clone_size: -
cdr3_aa: CATSREKVGFYEQYF
cdr3_nt: TGTGCCACCAGCAGAGAGAAGGTAGGGTTCTACGAGCAGTACTTC

d_call: -
v_call: TRBV18
j_call: TRBJ1-1
clone_size: -
cdr3_aa: CASSPPALYGLTEAFF
cdr3_nt: TGTGCCAGCTCACCACCGGCTCTATATGGACTTACAGAAGCTTTCTTT

d_call: TRBD1
v_call: TRBV6-5
j_call: TRBJ1-1
clone_size: -
cdr3_aa: CASSSRQGSTEAFF
cdr3_nt: TGTGCCAGCAGTTCCCGACAGGGGTCTACTGAAGCTTTCTTT

d_call: -
v_call: TRBV6-6
j_call: TRBJ1-2
clone_size: once
cdr3_aa: CASRGGAVSRDGYTF
cdr3_nt: TGTGCCAGTCGAGGGGGGGCTGTTTCAAGGGATGGCTACACCTTC

d_call: TRBD1
v_call: TRBV6-5
j_call: TRBJ2-3
clone_size: -
cdr3_aa: CASARGNGLSDTQYF
cdr3_nt: TGTGCCAGCGCCAGGGGGAATGGATTATCAGATACGCAGTATTTT

d_call: TRBD1
v_call: TRBV27
j_call: TRBJ1-1
clone_size: once
cdr3_aa: CASSRGQGGRTEAFF
cdr3_nt: TGTGCCAGCAGTAGGGGACAGGGGGGGAGGACTGAAGCTTTCTTT

d_call: TRBD1
v_call: TRBV5-4
j_call: TRBJ1-2
clone_size: few
cdr3_aa: CASSSGQEGYTF
cdr3_nt: TGTGCCAGCAGCTCTGGACAGGAAGGCTACACCTTC

d_call: -
v_call: TRBV29-1
j_call: TRBJ2-7
clone_size: few
cdr3_aa: CSVGDGRYEQYF
cdr3_nt: TGCAGCGTGGGGGACGGGCGCTACGAGCAGTACTTC

d_call: -
v_call: TRBV5-1
j_call: TRBJ2-1
clone_size: once
cdr3_aa: CASSSAGTSKNEQFF
cdr3_nt: TGCGCCAGCAGCTCGGCCGGGACCTCAAAAAATGAGCAGTTCTTC

d_call: -
v_call: TRBV7-9
j_call: TRBJ2-1
clone_size: -
cdr3_aa: CASSLVLAGDNEQFF
cdr3_nt: TGTGCCAGCAGCTTAGTCCTAGCCGGGGACAATGAGCAGTTCTTC